These 31 T cell receptor beta chains were sequenced from one sample in a study of identical twins. MiXCR, run by TCRdb on the 5' RACE reads, gives a single entry per CDR3 protein. The data contain fewer than 650,000 distinct CDR3 sequences, more than 9% of them seen just once; the ten biggest clones take up 2.5% to 3.5%. The same sample was also used in a study of yellow fever vaccine responses in identical twins.

Sequencing was done on a sample of PBMCs. The receptors come from a woman younger than 30 in good health.

This chain links TRBV2 with TRBJ2-7, with D perhaps TRBD1 or TRBD2 (5 bases each). The V and J ends lost 7 bases and 3 bases respectively, with 13 bases between them. Germline assignment: CDR1 SNHLY and CDR2 FYNNEI. This CDR3 spans 13 amino acids. This chain's CDR3 is CASNPIGGYEQYF. CDR3 nucleotides: TGTGCCAGCAACCCGATTGGGGGCTACGAGCAGTACTTC.

This clonotype turned up a few times. The CDR3 DNA follows: TGTGCCAGCATCGGCAGGGGCCCCTCTGGGGCCAACGTCCTGACTTTC. Translated: CASIGRGPSGANVLTF. This rearrangement joins TRBV28 to TRBJ2-6; D might be TRBD1 (6 bases). With 7 bases removed from V and 0 bases from J, the gap between germline ends came to 13 bases. CDR3 length: 16 amino acids. Germline CDR1 is MDHEN and CDR2 is SYDVKM.

The chain carries TRBV20-1 and TRBJ2-1; tentatively, D is TRBD1 (6 bases). Germline assignment: CDR1 DFQATT and CDR2 SNEGSKA (reference sequence). The CDR3 loop spans 13 amino acids. The CDR3 here is CSWGRSPYNEQFF. CDR3 nucleotide sequence: TGCAGCTGGGGGCGGAGTCCCTACAATGAGCAGTTCTTC.

There are a few counts of this clonotype. The chain employs TRBV7-2 and TRBJ2-7, with 8 bases lining up with TRBD1. The CDR3 has 15 amino acids. Per germline, CDR1 SGHTA and CDR2 FQGNSA. V lost 2 bases, J lost 1 base, and 4 bases stayed unmatched. The DNA for the CDR3 is TGTGCCAGCAGCTTAAGGCAGGGGGCTTCCTACGAGCAGTACTTC. Protein product: CASSLRQGASYEQYF.

The chain recombines TRBV6-6 with TRBJ2-5; D is unclear. Trimming took off 6 bases at V and 4 bases at J, with 12 bases between the two ends. Germline V gives CDR1 MNHNY, CDR2 SVGAGI (reference sequence). The CDR3 loop spans 13 amino acids. The CDR3 spells CASRIPGPETQYF. The CDR3 coding sequence is TGTGCCAGCAGGATCCCTGGGCCAGAGACCCAGTACTTC.

This clonotype was observed at least ten times. The chain recombines TRBV12-3 or TRBV12-4 with TRBJ1-6; a possible D gene is TRBD1 (6 bases). The length of the CDR3 is 15 residues. V lost 3 bases and J lost 10, with 16 bases in between. CDR3 in amino acids: CASSFTGQVRSPLHF. The CDR3 DNA sequence: TGTGCCAGCAGTTTTACGGGACAAGTTCGGTCACCCCTCCACTTT.

This clonotype was detected a few times. This rearrangement joins TRBV19 to TRBJ2-1, with 7 bases identical to TRBD2. Germline loops: CDR1 LNHDA, CDR2 SQIVND (reference sequence). There are 14 residues in the CDR3. V was pared by 6 bases and J by 8 bases, with 10 bases of the junction left unmatched. The CDR3 protein is CASRTGRLADEQFF. CDR3 bases: TGTGCCAGTAGAACCGGGAGGCTAGCCGATGAGCAGTTCTTC. The complete variable domain, with remaining parts taken from reference TRBV19 and TRBJ2-1, reads DGGITQSPKYLFRKEGQNVTLSCEQNLNHDAMYWYRQDPGQGLRLIYYSQIVNDFQKGDIAEGYSVSREKKESFPLTVTSAQKNPTAFYLCASRTGRLADEQFFGPGTRLTVL.

Only a few counts were recorded for this clonotype. The genes are TRBV5-1 and TRBJ2-5; possibly TRBD2 for D (5 bases). The CDR3 consists of 14 residues. Germline V CDR1 and CDR2: SGHRS, YFSETQ. V was trimmed by 0 bases and J by 5 bases, leaving 11 bases between them. CDR3 residues: CASSLGELRETQYF. Here the CDR3 DNA reads TGCGCCAGCAGCTTGGGGGAGTTACGGGAGACCCAGTACTTC.

This chain links TRBV3-1 with TRBJ1-4, with D perhaps TRBD1 (5 bases). Germline assignment: CDR1 LGHDT and CDR2 YNNKEL (reference sequence). Trimming cost V 0 bases and J 5 bases, with 10 bases left between them. This CDR3 spans 15 amino acids. CDR3 amino acids: CASSQEPRQNEKLFF. The CDR3 nucleotides are TGTGCCAGCAGCCAAGAACCGAGACAGAATGAAAAACTGTTTTTT.

The chain links TRBV6-2 or TRBV6-3 to TRBJ2-2; 12 nucleotides match TRBD2. With V trimmed by 6 bases and J by 4 bases, 6 bases remained unmatched. Germline assignment: CDR1 MNHEY and CDR2 SVGEGT. This CDR3 spans 16 amino acids. CDR3 sequence: CASRRGLAGSTGELFF. DNA of the CDR3: TGTGCCAGCAGGCGCGGACTAGCGGGATCCACCGGGGAGCTGTTTTTT.

The table lists this clonotype with a few counts. The gene calls are TRBV18 and TRBJ2-3, with D possibly matching TRBD2 (9 bases). Germline-derived CDR1 and CDR2 are KGHSH and LQKENI. The CDR3 length is 21 residues. Deletions cut 1 base from V and 4 bases from J, with 30 bases between. The CDR3 nucleotides are TGTGCCAGCTCACCACGGGCCGGGACAGGTTCCGGTAGCGGGAGTGCAGATACGCAGTATTTT. Translating it yields CASSPRAGTGSGSGSADTQYF.

The chain links TRBV4-1 to TRBJ2-7; 12 bases are shared with TRBD2. The CDR3 sequence is 15 residues long. The junction had 7 bases not matched to a gene; V was cut back by 4 bases and J by 6 bases. The germline gives CDR1 MGHRA, CDR2 YSYEKL. The CDR3 protein is CASSRGASGRAEQYF. The CDR3 bases are TGCGCCAGCAGCCGCGGCGCTAGCGGGAGGGCCGAGCAGTACTTC.

This clonotype has ten or more counts. This rearrangement joins TRBV27 to TRBJ2-7; perhaps D is TRBD1 or TRBD2 (5 bases each). Germline CDR1 reads MNHEY; CDR2 reads SMNVEV (reference sequence). The CDR3 has 14 residues. Trimming shortened V by 4 bases and J by 3 bases, and 13 bases separated the two germline ends. For the CDR3, the DNA is TGTGCCAGCAGTTACGGGGCTGGGATCTACGAGCAGTACTTC. Protein: CASSYGAGIYEQYF.

This clonotype was observed at least ten times. This chain links TRBV5-1 with TRBJ2-2; D ambiguous. Germline V gene sequence: CDR1 SGHRS, CDR2 YFSETQ. V dropped 1 base and J dropped 2 bases, with 6 bases sitting between them. CDR3 length: 14 residues. The CDR3 DNA sequence: TGCGCCAGCAGCTTGTTAAAAAACACCGGGGAGCTGTTTTTT. This sequence encodes CASSLLKNTGELFF.

This clonotype was seen ten or more times. The chain is built from TRBV10-3 and TRBJ2-3, with TRBD2 matching 9 bases. Germline V gives CDR1 ENHRY, CDR2 SYGVKD. Trimming cost V 2 bases and J 8 bases; bases outside gene matches: 11. CDR3 length: 16 residues. CDR3 residues: CAISENLAGGLVTQYF. The CDR3 DNA reads TGTGCCATCAGTGAGAACCTCGCGGGAGGGTTGGTTACGCAGTATTTT.

V usage is TRBV12-3 or TRBV12-4 and J usage is TRBJ2-1; D is tentatively TRBD1 or TRBD2 (5 bases each). The CDR3 sequence is 13 residues long. V was cut by 6 bases and J by 15 bases, with 21 bases left in between. The CDR3 spells CASSREGGAGLFF. CDR3 nucleotide sequence: TGTGCCAGCAGCCGTGAGGGTGGGGCGGGTCTGTTCTTC.

The V and J genes are TRBV6-2 or TRBV6-3 and TRBJ2-3, with 11 nucleotides matching TRBD2. The CDR3 totals 14 residues. Looked up from germline, CDR1 is MNHEY and CDR2 is SVGEGT. The trim removed 8 bases at V and 4 bases at J, leaving 5 bases unmatched. The chain's CDR3 is CASQLAGGADTQYF. For the CDR3, the DNA is TGTGCCAGCCAATTAGCGGGAGGGGCAGATACGCAGTATTTT.

The chain is built from TRBV20-1 and TRBJ2-1, with 7 bases lining up with TRBD2. This CDR3 has 13 residues. Germline-derived CDR1 and CDR2 are DFQATT and SNEGSKA (reference sequence). The V gene end was trimmed by 1 base and the J gene end by 8 bases; junction bases not matched to a gene: 5. This chain's CDR3 is CSARGAGVHEQFF. For the CDR3, the DNA is TGCAGTGCTAGAGGGGCGGGGGTCCATGAGCAGTTCTTC.

The chain uses TRBV7-9 and TRBJ2-7; 7 bases align to TRBD2. The V gene's germline CDR1 is SEHNR and CDR2 FQNEAQ (reference sequence). V trimming: 5 bases; J trimming: 5 bases; junction bases outside the gene matches: 9. This CDR3 spans 14 amino acids. CDR3 region: CASSLAGVLDEQYF. Here the CDR3 DNA reads TGTGCCAGCAGCCTGGCGGGGGTTTTGGACGAGCAGTACTTC. Using reference TRBV7-9 and TRBJ2-7 for the parts outside the CDR3, the full variable domain is DTGVSQNPRHKITKRGQNVTFRCDPISEHNRLYWYRQTLGQGPEFLTYFQNEAQLEKSRLLSDRFSAERPKGSFSTLEIQRTEQGDSAMYLCASSLAGVLDEQYFGPGTRLTVT.

This clonotype appeared a few times. The rearrangement links TRBV20-1 to TRBJ2-7; tentative D call: TRBD1 (6 bases). Germline V lookup: CDR1 DFQATT, CDR2 SNEGSKA (reference sequence). Trimming removed 1 base from V and 3 bases from J, with 10 bases in between. This CDR3 contains 13 residues. CDR3 bases: TGCAGTGCTAGAGTGGGACACCACTACGAGCAGTACTTC. This codes for CSARVGHHYEQYF.

The chain couples TRBV10-3 to TRBJ2-5; D is uncertain. V lost 2 bases to trimming and J lost 1 base, with 8 bases between them. Germline loops: CDR1 ENHRY, CDR2 SYGVKD. CDR3 length: 14 residues. The CDR3 DNA reads TGTGCCATCAGTGAGCGTGACGCCCAAGAGACCCAGTACTTC. Its protein product is CAISERDAQETQYF.

This clonotype occurred many times. This rearrangement joins TRBV28 to TRBJ2-5; D is unresolved. Germline lookup yields CDR1 MDHEN and CDR2 SYDVKM. The CDR3 runs to 13 residues. The germline V and J ends were trimmed by 6 bases and 1 base, with 9 bases remaining between them. The CDR3 nucleotides read TGTGCCAGCAGCCCCTCGGCCCAAGAGACCCAGTACTTC. It is translated as CASSPSAQETQYF.

This clonotype was counted ten times or more. The gene calls are TRBV12-3 or TRBV12-4 and TRBJ1-4, with D uncertain. V was cut by 5 bases and J by 7 bases, with 8 bases left in between. The CDR3 length is 12 residues. The CDR3 DNA is TGTGCCAGCAGTCCCGTAGGTGAAAAACTGTTTTTT. It specifies CASSPVGEKLFF.

This clonotype occurred a few times. This chain links TRBV29-1 with TRBJ2-7; the D is unclear. V was clipped by 0 bases and J by 3 bases, with 9 bases between them. Germline values: CDR1 SQVTM, CDR2 ANQGSEA. The CDR3 length is 13 residues. CDR3 amino acids: CSVEDSLRYEQYF. The DNA for the CDR3 is TGCAGCGTTGAAGACAGCCTCCGCTACGAGCAGTACTTC.

The CDR3 coding sequence is TGCAGCGTTGAGTTATCAGACAGAGCGTCGAATGAGCAGTTCTTC. Translating gives CSVELSDRASNEQFF. The rearrangement uses TRBV29-1 and TRBJ2-1; tentative D call: TRBD1 (5 bases). The CDR3 is made up of 15 amino acids. Per the germline V gene, CDR1 is SQVTM and CDR2 is ANQGSEA. The V and J ends lost 3 bases and 7 bases respectively, with 19 bases between them.

This clonotype was counted many times. This sequence joins TRBV20-1 and TRBJ2-3; 9 bases agree with TRBD2. This CDR3 is 16 amino acids long. CDR1 DFQATT and CDR2 SNEGSKA come from the germline V gene (reference sequence). The V segment lost 3 bases and the J segment 0 bases; nucleotides outside the gene matches: 7. The CDR3 nucleotides are TGCAGTGCTAGGAGAAGTAGCGGGGGAAGCACAGATACGCAGTATTTT. Residues: CSARRSSGGSTDTQYF.

This clonotype occurred a few times. This chain links TRBV4-3 with TRBJ2-7; TRBD1 might be the D (6 bases). The germline V and J ends were trimmed by 5 bases and 0 bases, with 14 bases remaining between them. CDR3 length: 15 amino acids. Germline CDR1 LGHNA, CDR2 YSLEER. As DNA, the CDR3 is TGCGCCAGCAGCTACGGAACAGGGAACTCCTACGAGCAGTACTTC. Its translation: CASSYGTGNSYEQYF.

There are a few counts of this clonotype. V gene TRBV3-1 combines with J gene TRBJ2-5; D gene unclear. CDR3 length equals 16 residues. With 0 bases removed from V and 5 bases from J, the gap between germline ends came to 16 bases. The germline V gene has CDR1 LGHDT and CDR2 YNNKEL (reference sequence). CDR3 nucleotide sequence: TGTGCCAGCAGCCAAGAGTCGTCCGGGCAGGAGGAGACCCAGTACTTC. It translates to CASSQESSGQEETQYF.

V usage is TRBV4-3 and J usage is TRBJ2-3; TRBD2 matches at 9 bases. Germline V gene sequence: CDR1 LGHNA, CDR2 YSLEER. The CDR3 sequence is 16 residues long. V dropped 0 bases and J dropped 5; count of bases not matched to a gene: 6. CDR3 DNA: TGCGCCAGCAGCCAAGATAGGGCTAGCGGGATAGATACGCAGTATTTT. Its translation is CASSQDRASGIDTQYF.

This sequence joins TRBV30 and TRBJ2-1; possibly TRBD1 or TRBD2 for D (5 bases each). Germline CDR1 and CDR2: GTSNPN and SVGIG (reference sequence). CDR3 length: 14 residues. V was cut by 0 bases and J by 6 bases, with 12 bases left in between. CDR3 DNA: TGTGCCTGGAGTGTACTAGAGGGACGCAATGAGCAGTTCTTC. It encodes CAWSVLEGRNEQFF.

This clonotype has more than one count but fewer than ten. This sequence joins TRBV6-1 and TRBJ2-7; D is uncertain. The germline V gene has CDR1 MNHNS and CDR2 SASEGT. The V end lost 6 bases, the J end lost 1 base, and 22 bases lay between the germline ends. This CDR3 is built from 17 residues. The CDR3 DNA reads as TGTGCCAGCAGCTTTCGACAACCAGACATAACATCCTACGAGCAGTACTTC. It yields the protein CASSFRQPDITSYEQYF.